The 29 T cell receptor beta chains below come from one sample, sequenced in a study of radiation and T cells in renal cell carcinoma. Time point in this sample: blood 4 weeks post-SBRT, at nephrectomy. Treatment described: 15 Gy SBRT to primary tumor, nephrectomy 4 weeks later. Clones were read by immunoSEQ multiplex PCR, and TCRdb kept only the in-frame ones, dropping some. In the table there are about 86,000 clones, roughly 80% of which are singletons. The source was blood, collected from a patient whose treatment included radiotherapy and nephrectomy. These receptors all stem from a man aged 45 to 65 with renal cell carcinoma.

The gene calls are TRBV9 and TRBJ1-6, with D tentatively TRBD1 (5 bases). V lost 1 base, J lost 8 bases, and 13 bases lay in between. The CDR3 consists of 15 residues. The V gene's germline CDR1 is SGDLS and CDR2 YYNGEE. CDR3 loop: CASSVSSGNHSPLHF. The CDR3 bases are TGTGCCAGCAGCGTATCCTCAGGGAACCATTCACCCCTCCACTTT.

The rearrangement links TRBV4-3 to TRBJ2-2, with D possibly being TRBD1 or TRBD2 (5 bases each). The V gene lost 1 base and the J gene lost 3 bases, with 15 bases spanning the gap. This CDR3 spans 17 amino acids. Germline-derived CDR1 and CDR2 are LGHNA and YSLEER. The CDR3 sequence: CASSQGPTGTHTGELFF. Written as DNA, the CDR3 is TGCGCCAGCAGCCAAGGCCCTACCGGGACCCACACCGGGGAGCTGTTTTTT.

CDR3 residues: CASSLNPSGELFF. The CDR3 DNA follows: TGTGCCAGCAGCTTAAACCCTTCCGGGGAGCTGTTTTTT. This chain links TRBV7-6 with TRBJ2-2; D uncertain. Trimming took off 2 bases at V and 6 bases at J, with 7 bases between the two ends. This CDR3 has 13 residues. Looked up from germline, CDR1 is SGHVS and CDR2 is FNYEAQ.

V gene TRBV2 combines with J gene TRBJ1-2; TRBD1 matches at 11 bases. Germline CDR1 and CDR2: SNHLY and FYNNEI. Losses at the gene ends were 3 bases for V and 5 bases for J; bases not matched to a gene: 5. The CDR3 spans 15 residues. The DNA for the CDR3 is TGTGCCAGCAGTGACCGGGACAGGGGGAAATATGGCTACACCTTC. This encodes CASSDRDRGKYGYTF.

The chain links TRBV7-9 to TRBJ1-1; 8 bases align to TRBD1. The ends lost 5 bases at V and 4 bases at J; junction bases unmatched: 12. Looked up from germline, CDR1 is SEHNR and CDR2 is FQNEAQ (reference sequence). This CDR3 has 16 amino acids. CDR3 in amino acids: CASSQDVGQGATEAFF. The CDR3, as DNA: TGTGCCAGCAGCCAAGACGTAGGACAGGGCGCCACTGAAGCTTTCTTT.

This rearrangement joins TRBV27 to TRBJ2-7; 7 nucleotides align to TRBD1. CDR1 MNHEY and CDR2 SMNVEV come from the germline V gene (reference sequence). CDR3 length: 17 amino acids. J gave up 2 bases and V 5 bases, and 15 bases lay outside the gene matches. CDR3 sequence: CASSRTTRGPLTYEQYF. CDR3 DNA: TGTGCCAGCAGTAGAACTACGAGGGGGCCGCTTACCTACGAGCAGTACTTC.

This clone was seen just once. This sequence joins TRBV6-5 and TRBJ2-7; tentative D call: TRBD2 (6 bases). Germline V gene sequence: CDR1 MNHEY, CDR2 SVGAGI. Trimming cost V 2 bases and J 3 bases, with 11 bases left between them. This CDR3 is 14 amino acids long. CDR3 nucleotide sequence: TGTGCCAGCAGTTACCCGGGAGAAGGCTACGAGCAGTACTTC. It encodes CASSYPGEGYEQYF.

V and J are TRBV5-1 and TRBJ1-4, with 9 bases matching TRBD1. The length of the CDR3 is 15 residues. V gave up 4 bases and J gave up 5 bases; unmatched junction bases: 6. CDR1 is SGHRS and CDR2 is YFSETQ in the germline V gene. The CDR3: CASSLPTGGNEKLFF. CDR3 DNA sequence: TGCGCCAGCAGCCTCCCGACAGGGGGAAATGAAAAACTGTTTTTT.

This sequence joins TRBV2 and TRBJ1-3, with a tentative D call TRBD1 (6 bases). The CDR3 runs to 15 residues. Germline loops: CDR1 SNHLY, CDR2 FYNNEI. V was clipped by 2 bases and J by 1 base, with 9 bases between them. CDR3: CASSERQGSGNTIYF. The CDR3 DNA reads TGTGCCAGCAGTGAACGGCAGGGGTCTGGAAACACCATATATTTT.

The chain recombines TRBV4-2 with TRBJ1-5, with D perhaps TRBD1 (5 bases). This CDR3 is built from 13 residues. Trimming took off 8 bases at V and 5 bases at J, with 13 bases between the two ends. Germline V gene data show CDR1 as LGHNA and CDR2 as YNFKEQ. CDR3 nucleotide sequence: TGTGCCAGCGGGGGAGGGGAGGATCAGCCCCAGCATTTT. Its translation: CASGGGEDQPQHF.

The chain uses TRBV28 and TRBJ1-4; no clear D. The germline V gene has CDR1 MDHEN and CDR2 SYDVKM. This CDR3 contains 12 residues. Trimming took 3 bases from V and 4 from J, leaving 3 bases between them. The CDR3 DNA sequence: TGTGCCAGCAGTTTGGATAATGAAAAACTGTTTTTT. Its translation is CASSLDNEKLFF.

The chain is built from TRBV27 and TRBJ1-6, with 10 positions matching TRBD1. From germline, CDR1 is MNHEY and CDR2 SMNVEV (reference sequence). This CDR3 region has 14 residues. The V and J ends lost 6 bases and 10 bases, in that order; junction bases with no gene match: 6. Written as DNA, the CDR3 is TGTGCCAGCAGGACGGGACAGGGGCGATCACCCCTCCACTTT. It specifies CASRTGQGRSPLHF.

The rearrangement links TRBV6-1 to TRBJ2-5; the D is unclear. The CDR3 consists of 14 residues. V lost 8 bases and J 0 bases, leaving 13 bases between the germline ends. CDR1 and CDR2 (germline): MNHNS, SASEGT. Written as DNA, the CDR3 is TGTGCCAGCCGCTTGGGTGGAAACCAAGAGACCCAGTACTTC. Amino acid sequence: CASRLGGNQETQYF.

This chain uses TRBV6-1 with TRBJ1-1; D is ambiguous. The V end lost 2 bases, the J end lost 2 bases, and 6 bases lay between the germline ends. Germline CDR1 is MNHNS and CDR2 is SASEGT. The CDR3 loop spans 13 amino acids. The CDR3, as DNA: TGTGCCAGCAGTGAAACCAGTAACACTGAAGCTTTCTTT. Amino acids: CASSETSNTEAFF.

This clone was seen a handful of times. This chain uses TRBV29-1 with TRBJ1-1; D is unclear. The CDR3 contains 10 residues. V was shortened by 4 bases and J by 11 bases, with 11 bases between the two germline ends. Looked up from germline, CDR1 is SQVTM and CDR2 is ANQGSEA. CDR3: CSVVGLEAFF. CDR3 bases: TGCAGCGTTGTGGGGTTGGAGGCTTTCTTT.

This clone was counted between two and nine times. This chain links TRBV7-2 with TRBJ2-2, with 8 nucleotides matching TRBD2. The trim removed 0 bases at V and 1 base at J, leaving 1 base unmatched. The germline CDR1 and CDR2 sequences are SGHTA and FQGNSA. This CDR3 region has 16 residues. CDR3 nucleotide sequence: TGTGCCAGCAGCTTAGCGCGGGGGGTGAACACCGGGGAGCTGTTTTTT. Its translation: CASSLARGVNTGELFF.

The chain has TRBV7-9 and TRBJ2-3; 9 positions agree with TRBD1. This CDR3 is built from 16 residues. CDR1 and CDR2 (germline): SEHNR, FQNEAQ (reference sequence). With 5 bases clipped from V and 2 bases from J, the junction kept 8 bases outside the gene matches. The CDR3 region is CASSQRTGVSTDTQYF. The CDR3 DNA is TGTGCCAGCAGCCAAAGGACAGGGGTTTCCACAGATACGCAGTATTTT.

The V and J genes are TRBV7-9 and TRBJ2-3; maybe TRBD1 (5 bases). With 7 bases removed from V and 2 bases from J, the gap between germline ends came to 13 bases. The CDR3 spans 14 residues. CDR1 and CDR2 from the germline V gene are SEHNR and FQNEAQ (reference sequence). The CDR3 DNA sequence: TGTGCCAGCAACTTCTTACAGGACACAGATACGCAGTATTTT. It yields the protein CASNFLQDTDTQYF.

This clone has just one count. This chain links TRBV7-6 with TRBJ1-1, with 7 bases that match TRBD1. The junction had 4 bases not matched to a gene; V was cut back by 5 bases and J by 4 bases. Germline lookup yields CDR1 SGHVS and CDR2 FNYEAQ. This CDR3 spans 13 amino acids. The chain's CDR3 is CASSQGGGTEAFF. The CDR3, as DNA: TGTGCCAGCAGCCAGGGGGGAGGCACTGAAGCTTTCTTT.

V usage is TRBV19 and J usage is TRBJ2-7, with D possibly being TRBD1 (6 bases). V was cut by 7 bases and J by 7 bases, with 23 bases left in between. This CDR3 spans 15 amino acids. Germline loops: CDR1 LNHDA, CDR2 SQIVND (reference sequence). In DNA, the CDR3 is TGTGCCAGTAAACTGGACGCCAGGGGCTTACAAGAGCAGTACTTC. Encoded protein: CASKLDARGLQEQYF.

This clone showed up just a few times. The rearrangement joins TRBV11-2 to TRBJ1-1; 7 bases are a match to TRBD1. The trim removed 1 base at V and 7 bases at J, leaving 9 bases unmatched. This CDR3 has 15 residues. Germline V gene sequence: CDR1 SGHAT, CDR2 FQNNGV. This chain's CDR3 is CASSLGAGTVNEAFF. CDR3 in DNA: TGTGCCAGCAGCTTAGGAGCTGGGACAGTAAATGAAGCTTTCTTT.

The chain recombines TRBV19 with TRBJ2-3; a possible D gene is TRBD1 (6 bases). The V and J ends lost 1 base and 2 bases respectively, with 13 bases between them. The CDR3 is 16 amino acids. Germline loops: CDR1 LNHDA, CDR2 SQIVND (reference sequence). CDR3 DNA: TGTGCCAGTAGTATAGGGGACGGACAGATCACAGATACGCAGTATTTT. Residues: CASSIGDGQITDTQYF.

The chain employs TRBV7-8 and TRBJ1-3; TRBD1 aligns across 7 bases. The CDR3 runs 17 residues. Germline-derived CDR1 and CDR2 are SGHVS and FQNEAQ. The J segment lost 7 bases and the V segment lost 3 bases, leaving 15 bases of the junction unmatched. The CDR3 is CASSFSQGQVLINTIYF. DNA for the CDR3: TGTGCCAGCAGCTTCTCCCAAGGACAGGTTCTAATCAACACCATATATTTT.

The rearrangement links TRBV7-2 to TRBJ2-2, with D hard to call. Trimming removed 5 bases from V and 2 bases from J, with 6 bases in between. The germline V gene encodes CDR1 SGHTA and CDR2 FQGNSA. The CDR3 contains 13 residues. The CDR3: CASSLPNTGELFF. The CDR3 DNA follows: TGTGCCAGCAGCCTCCCAAACACCGGGGAGCTGTTTTTT.

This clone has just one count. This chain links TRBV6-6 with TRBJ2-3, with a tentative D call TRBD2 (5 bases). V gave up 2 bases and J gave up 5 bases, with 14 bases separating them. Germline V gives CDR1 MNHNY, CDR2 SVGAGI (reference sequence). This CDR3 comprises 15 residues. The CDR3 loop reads CASSYGEAVQDTQYF. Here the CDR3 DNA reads TGTGCCAGCAGTTACGGGGAAGCGGTCCAAGATACGCAGTATTTT.

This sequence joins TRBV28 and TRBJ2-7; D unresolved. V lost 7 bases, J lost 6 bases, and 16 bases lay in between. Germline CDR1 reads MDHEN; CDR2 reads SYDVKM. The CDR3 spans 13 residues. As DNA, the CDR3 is TGTGCCAGCAACTTGGCAGTTTCGAGCGAGCAGTACTTC. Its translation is CASNLAVSSEQYF.

Here the CDR3 DNA reads TGCGCCAGCAGCCAACCAGGACTAGCGGGGGTGGGGGAGCTGTTTTTT. Its protein product is CASSQPGLAGVGELFF. V gene TRBV4-3 combines with J gene TRBJ2-2; TRBD2 agrees at 13 bases. V dropped 2 bases and J dropped 8; count of bases not matched to a gene: 5. CDR1 is LGHNA, CDR2 YSLEER, per germline. The CDR3 runs 16 residues.

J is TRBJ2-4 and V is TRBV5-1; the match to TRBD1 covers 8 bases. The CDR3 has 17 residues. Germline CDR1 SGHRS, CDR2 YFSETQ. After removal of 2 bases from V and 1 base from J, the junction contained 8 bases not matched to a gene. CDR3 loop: CASSFVSGGAAKNIQYF. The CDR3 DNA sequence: TGCGCCAGCAGCTTCGTGTCAGGGGGCGCGGCCAAAAACATTCAGTACTTC. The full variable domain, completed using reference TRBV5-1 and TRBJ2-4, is KAGVTQTPRYLIKTRGQQVTLSCSPISGHRSVSWYQQTPGQGLQFLFEYFSETQRNKGNFPGRFSGRQFSNSRSEMNVSTLELGDSALYLCASSFVSGGAAKNIQYFGAGTRLSVL.

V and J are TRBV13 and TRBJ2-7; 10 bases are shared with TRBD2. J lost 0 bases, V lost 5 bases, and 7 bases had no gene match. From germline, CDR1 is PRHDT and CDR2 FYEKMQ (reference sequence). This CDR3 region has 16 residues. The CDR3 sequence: CASSRGLADSSYEQYF. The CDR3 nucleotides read TGTGCCAGCAGCCGCGGACTAGCGGATAGCTCCTACGAGCAGTACTTC.